The next 16 T cell receptor beta chains were all read from a single sample in a study of CD8 T cells in Susac syndrome. Reverse transcription used about 0.45 to 1 ug RNA and random hexamers. TCRdb analysed the immunoSEQ multiplex PCR reads with MiXCR anew, one entry per CDR3 protein. This table has around 190,000 distinct CDR3 sequences, about 95% appearing once. Sequenced: CD8+ T cells from PBMCs. The receptors here all came from a human donor with multiple sclerosis.

The V gene is TRBV7-8, the J gene TRBJ1-2, with D maybe TRBD1 (6 bases). Per the germline V gene, CDR1 is SGHVS and CDR2 is FQNEAQ. CDR3 size: 14 residues. The V end was cut by 5 bases, the J end by 4 bases, with 14 bases between. DNA for the CDR3: TGTGCCAGCAGCGACGGACAGCCAGCCTATGGCTACACCTTC. Protein: CASSDGQPAYGYTF.

The chain recombines TRBV20-1 with TRBJ2-1; TRBD2 matches 8 bases. The V segment lost 0 bases and the J segment 6 bases; nucleotides outside the gene matches: 16. The CDR3 contains 18 residues. Per the germline V gene, CDR1 is DFQATT and CDR2 is SNEGSKA (reference sequence). The CDR3 bases are TGCAGTGCTAGAGATCATCTACTAGCGGCCTTACCCCCCAATGAGCAGTTCTTC. Its protein product is CSARDHLLAALPPNEQFF.

The chain is built from TRBV14 and TRBJ1-2, with TRBD1 as a possible D gene (6 bases). V shed 1 base and J shed 8 bases, with 20 bases lying between them. The CDR3 runs 16 residues. In germline, CDR1 is SGHDN, CDR2 FVKESK. The CDR3 is CASSQGPGQGQGGYTF. DNA of the CDR3: TGTGCCAGCAGCCAAGGTCCAGGGCAGGGACAAGGCGGCTACACCTTC. The whole variable domain, remainder taken from reference TRBV14 and TRBJ1-2, is EAGVTQFPSHSVIEKGQTVTLRCDPISGHDNLYWYRRVMGKEIKFLLHFVKESKQDESGMPNNRFLAERTGGTYSTLKVQPAELEDSGVYFCASSQGPGQGQGGYTFGSGTRLTVV.

This rearrangement joins TRBV12-3 or TRBV12-4 to TRBJ1-5, with a possible D match to TRBD1 (5 bases). This CDR3 region has 16 residues. V was cut by 4 bases and J by 0 bases, with 13 bases left in between. CDR3 nucleotide sequence: TGTGCCAGCAGTTCTGATGAGGGGAATAGCAATCAGCCCCAGCATTTT. This gives the protein CASSSDEGNSNQPQHF.

The gene calls are TRBV9 and TRBJ2-3; the match to TRBD1 covers 10 bases. The CDR3 extends over 15 amino acids. CDR1 is SGDLS and CDR2 is YYNGEE in the germline V gene. V dropped 2 bases and J dropped 2; count of bases not matched to a gene: 2. CDR3 bases: TGTGCCAGCAGCGTGGACAGGGGGTTCACAGATACGCAGTATTTT. It yields the protein CASSVDRGFTDTQYF.

The chain uses TRBV27 and TRBJ2-5; a weak D match, TRBD2 (5 bases). V lost 3 bases and J 7 bases, leaving 12 bases between the germline ends. The CDR3 has 13 residues. The V gene's germline CDR1 is MNHEY and CDR2 SMNVEV (reference sequence). CDR3: CASSLTLRGTQYF. The DNA of the CDR3 is TGTGCCAGCAGTTTGACCCTACGGGGGACCCAGTACTTC.

This chain uses TRBV28 with TRBJ1-5; TRBD1 matches at 7 bases. CDR3 size: 14 residues. The V gene's germline CDR1 is MDHEN and CDR2 SYDVKM. Here the CDR3 reads CGAGQAGGYQPQHF. The CDR3, as DNA: TGTGGAGCAGGACAGGCTGGAGGGTATCAGCCCCAGCATTTT.

V is TRBV12-3 or TRBV12-4 and J is TRBJ2-2; 7 bases are a match to TRBD1. The V segment lost 3 bases and the J segment 6 bases; nucleotides outside the gene matches: 7. CDR3 length: 15 amino acids. CDR3 protein: CASSFEGAEAGELFF. The CDR3 nucleotides are TGTGCCAGCAGTTTTGAGGGGGCGGAGGCCGGGGAGCTGTTTTTT.

The rearrangement uses TRBV20-1 and TRBJ2-1; maybe TRBD2 (6 bases). The CDR3 length is 12 residues. V gave up 2 bases and J gave up 7 bases, with 9 bases separating them. Looked up from germline, CDR1 is DFQATT and CDR2 is SNEGSKA (reference sequence). CDR3 sequence: CSARLAANEQFF. CDR3 in DNA: TGCAGTGCTAGATTAGCGGCGAATGAGCAGTTCTTC.

The rearrangement links TRBV7-9 to TRBJ2-7; D uncertain. Germline V gives CDR1 SEHNR, CDR2 FQNEAQ (reference sequence). With 5 bases removed from V and 0 bases from J, the gap between germline ends came to 20 bases. The CDR3 covers 17 residues. DNA of the CDR3: TGTGCCAGCAGCCCGGTCCTTGGCCCCCCGAGCTCCTACGAGCAGTACTTC. It translates to CASSPVLGPPSSYEQYF. Full variable domain (missing parts from reference TRBV7-9 and TRBJ2-7): DTGVSQNPRHKITKRGQNVTFRCDPISEHNRLYWYRQTLGQGPEFLTYFQNEAQLEKSRLLSDRFSAERPKGSFSTLEIQRTEQGDSAMYLCASSPVLGPPSSYEQYFGPGTRLTVT.

V is TRBV14 and J is TRBJ2-7; no definite D call. Germline CDR1 reads SGHDN; CDR2 reads FVKESK. The V end was cut by 4 bases, the J end by 2 bases, with 15 bases between. The CDR3 covers 15 residues. The CDR3 DNA sequence: TGTGCCAGCAGCCCCCGACCCGGGTCCACCTACGAGCAGTACTTC. It specifies CASSPRPGSTYEQYF.

This chain connects TRBV15 to TRBJ1-2, with a weak D call TRBD1 (5 bases). The CDR3 has 15 amino acids. The V and J ends lost 5 bases and 4 bases respectively, with 17 bases between them. Germline V gene sequence: CDR1 LNHNV, CDR2 YYDKDF (reference sequence). CDR3 sequence (DNA): TGTGCCACCAGCGGAACCAGGGAAGGAGCCTATGGCTACACCTTC. Encoded protein: CATSGTREGAYGYTF.

The V and J genes are TRBV7-9 and TRBJ2-7; unclear D gene. The CDR3 has 15 residues. CDR1 SEHNR and CDR2 FQNEAQ come from the germline V gene (reference sequence). V was pared by 1 base and J by 2 bases, with 12 bases between. Here the CDR3 reads CASSLDRTSPYEQYF. Here the CDR3 DNA reads TGTGCCAGCAGCTTAGATCGTACGTCTCCCTACGAGCAGTACTTC.

This clonotype was seen a single time. V gene TRBV29-1 combines with J gene TRBJ2-1; no reliable D call. The length of the CDR3 is 10 residues. Germline V gene data show CDR1 as SQVTM and CDR2 as ANQGSEA. The germline V and J ends were trimmed by 5 bases and 9 bases, with 8 bases remaining between them. CDR3 amino acids: CSVRLTEQFF. The CDR3 DNA is TGCAGCGTTCGACTCACTGAGCAGTTCTTC.

This chain links TRBV10-3 with TRBJ1-5, with unresolved D. CDR3 length: 15 residues. V lost 3 bases to trimming and J lost 2 bases, with 11 bases between them. Germline loops: CDR1 ENHRY, CDR2 SYGVKD. For the CDR3, the DNA is TGTGCCATCAGTGACCTAGAATGGGGCAATCAGCCCCAGCATTTT. It yields the protein CAISDLEWGNQPQHF.

This sequence joins TRBV6-5 and TRBJ2-5, with D maybe TRBD1 (5 bases). This CDR3 region has 14 residues. The germline gives CDR1 MNHEY, CDR2 SVGAGI. The ends were cut back, 3 bases at V and 4 bases at J, with 12 bases in the middle. The CDR3 DNA sequence: TGTGCCAGCAGTTATCAGACAGCCGGAGAGACCCAGTACTTC. Amino acid sequence: CASSYQTAGETQYF.